The clone carrying this T cell receptor beta chain was detected a few times. Its antigen remains unidentified. Template material for amplifying TCR beta CDR3 regions consisted of RNA transcripts. An initial round of RT-PCR targeting the TCR CDR3 relied on the HTBI primer set. MiXCR, run by TCRdb on the multiplex PCR reads, gives a single entry per CDR3 protein. The table includes 450,000 to 600,000 distinct CDR3 sequences, about 20% detected once. The data belong to a study of T cells in Graves' hyperthyroidism and ophthalmopathy. The length of the CDR3 is 13 residues. Losses at the gene ends were 7 bases for V and 4 bases for J; bases not matched to a gene: 5. Whole-study findings and limits: Through a model of 13 V-J features, ophthalmopathy was separated from stable hyperthyroidism. Peripheral blood also featured most of the thyroid clonotypes expanded above 0.001.

Source material: blood. This TCR was recovered from a man aged 35-49 years with Graves' ophthalmopathy. This sequence joins TRBV12-3 or TRBV12-4 and TRBJ1-1, with 8 bases identical to TRBD1. CDR3 amino acids: CASTPQGVTEAFF. In nucleotides, the CDR3 is TGTGCCAGCACCCCACAGGGGGTCACTGAAGCTTTCTTT.